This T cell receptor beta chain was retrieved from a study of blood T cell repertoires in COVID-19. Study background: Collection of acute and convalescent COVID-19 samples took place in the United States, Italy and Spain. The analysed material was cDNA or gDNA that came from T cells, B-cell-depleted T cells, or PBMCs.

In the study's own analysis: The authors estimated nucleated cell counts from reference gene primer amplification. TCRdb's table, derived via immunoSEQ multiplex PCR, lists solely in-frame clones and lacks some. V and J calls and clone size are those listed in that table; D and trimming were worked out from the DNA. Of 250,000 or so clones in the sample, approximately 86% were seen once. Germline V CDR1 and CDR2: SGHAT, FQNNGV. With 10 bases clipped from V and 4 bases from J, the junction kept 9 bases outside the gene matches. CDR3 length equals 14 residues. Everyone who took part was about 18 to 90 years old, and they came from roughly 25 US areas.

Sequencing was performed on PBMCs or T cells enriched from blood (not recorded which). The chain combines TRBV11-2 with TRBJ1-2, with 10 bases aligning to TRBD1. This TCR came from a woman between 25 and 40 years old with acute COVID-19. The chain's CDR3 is CATTDRGLGYGYTF. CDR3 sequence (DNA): TGTGCCACCACTGACAGGGGGCTCGGCTATGGCTACACCTTC. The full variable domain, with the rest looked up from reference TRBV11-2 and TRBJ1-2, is EAGVAQSPRYKIIEKRQSVAFWCNPISGHATLYWYQQILGQGPKLLIQFQNNGVVDDSQLPKDRFSAERLKGVDSTLKIQPAKLEDSAVYLCATTDRGLGYGYTFGSGTRLTVV.